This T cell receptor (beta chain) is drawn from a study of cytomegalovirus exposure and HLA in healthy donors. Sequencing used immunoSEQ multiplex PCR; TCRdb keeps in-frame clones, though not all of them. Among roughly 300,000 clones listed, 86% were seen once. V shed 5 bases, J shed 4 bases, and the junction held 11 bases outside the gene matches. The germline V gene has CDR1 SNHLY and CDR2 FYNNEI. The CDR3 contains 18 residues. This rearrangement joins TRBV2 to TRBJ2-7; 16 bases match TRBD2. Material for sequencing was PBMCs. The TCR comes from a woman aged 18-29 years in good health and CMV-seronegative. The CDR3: CASSTLTGTSGRGYEQYF. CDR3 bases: TGTGCCAGCAGTACCCTTACCGGGACTAGCGGGAGGGGATACGAGCAGTACTTC.